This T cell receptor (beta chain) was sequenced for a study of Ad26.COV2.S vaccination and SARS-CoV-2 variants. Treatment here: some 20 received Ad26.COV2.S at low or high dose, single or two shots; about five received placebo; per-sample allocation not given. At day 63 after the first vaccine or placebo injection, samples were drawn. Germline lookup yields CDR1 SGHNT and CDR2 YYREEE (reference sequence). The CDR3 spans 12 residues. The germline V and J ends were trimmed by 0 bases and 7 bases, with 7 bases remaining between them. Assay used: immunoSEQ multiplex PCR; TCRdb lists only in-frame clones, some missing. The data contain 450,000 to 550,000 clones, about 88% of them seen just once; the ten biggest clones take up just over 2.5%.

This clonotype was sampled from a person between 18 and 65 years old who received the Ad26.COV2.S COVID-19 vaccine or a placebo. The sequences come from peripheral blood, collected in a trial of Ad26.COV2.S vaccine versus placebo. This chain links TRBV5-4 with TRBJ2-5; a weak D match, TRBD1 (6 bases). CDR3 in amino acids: CASSLARGTQYF. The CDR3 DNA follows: TGTGCCAGCAGCTTGGCCAGGGGGACCCAGTACTTC.